This passage covers 28 T cell receptor beta chains from one sample sequenced in a study of T cell clones after liver transplantation. Only in-frame clones appear in the TCRdb table, and some are missing; sequencing was by immunoSEQ multiplex PCR. The repertoire holds nearly 55,000 clones, approximately 88% seen once, with 8% to 9.5% in the top ten. The sequencing here drew on CD4+ T cells from blood, taken before liver transplant. Every receptor here comes from a human donor who received a liver transplant.

This CDR3 reads CASSFSGRIAETQYF. The CDR3 DNA reads TGTGCCAGCAGCTTTAGCGGGAGGATCGCGGAGACCCAGTACTTC. The chain has TRBV5-4 and TRBJ2-5; 10 positions agree with TRBD2. J was trimmed by 5 bases and V by 2 bases; bases with no gene match: 6. This CDR3 is built from 15 residues. Germline CDR1 SGHNT, CDR2 YYREEE (reference sequence).

A remark on this clone: The junction shows a germline mismatch at one end, possibly a read error. The chain recombines TRBV7-7 with TRBJ2-5; D gene ambiguous. Germline CDR1 is SSHAT and CDR2 is FNYEAQ (reference sequence). The CDR3 has 17 residues. CDR3 sequence: CASSFSPSGFSQETQYF. The CDR3 region has the DNA TGTGCTAGCAGCTTTAGTCCCTCCGGCTTCTCCCAAGAGACCCAGTACTTC. Based on the CDR3 plus reference TRBV7-7 and TRBJ2-5, the full variable domain is GAGVSQSPRYKVTKRGQDVTLRCDPISSHATLYWYQQALGQGPEFLTYFNYEAQPDKSGLPSDRFSAERPEGSISTLTIQRTEQRDSAMYRCASSFSPSGFSQETQYFGPGTRLLVL.

The J gene is TRBJ2-7, the V gene TRBV6-1; TRBD1 might be the D (5 bases). CDR1 is MNHNS and CDR2 is SASEGT in the germline V gene. This CDR3 comprises 12 residues. Trimming left V 4 bases short and J 4 bases short, with 8 bases between. The chain's CDR3 is CASSGQLYEQYF. CDR3 DNA: TGTGCCAGCAGTGGACAGCTTTACGAGCAGTACTTC.

The genes are TRBV19 and TRBJ2-3; D is unresolved. The V end was cut by 1 base, the J end by 0 bases, with 5 bases between. The CDR3 runs to 14 residues. From germline, CDR1 is LNHDA and CDR2 SQIVND (reference sequence). The CDR3 DNA reads as TGTGCCAGTAGTATAGCTCCCAGCACAGATACGCAGTATTTT. It translates to CASSIAPSTDTQYF.

The V and J genes are TRBV9 and TRBJ2-7; 12 positions agree with TRBD2. After removal of 4 bases from V and 7 bases from J, the junction contained 24 bases not matched to a gene. The CDR3 extends over 20 amino acids. Germline CDR1 and CDR2: SGDLS and YYNGEE. The CDR3 DNA reads as TGTGCCAGCAGCCGAACCCCGACTAGCGGGAGTGTCCGTACTGCGAGTGAGCAGTACTTC. Amino acid sequence: CASSRTPTSGSVRTASEQYF. Combining the CDR3 with reference TRBV9 and TRBJ2-7 gives the whole variable domain DSGVTQTPKHLITATGQRVTLRCSPRSGDLSVYWYQQSLDQGLQFLIQYYNGEERAKGNILERFSAQQFPDLHSELNLSSLELGDSALYFCASSRTPTSGSVRTASEQYFGPGTRLTVT.

The chain employs TRBV6-5 and TRBJ2-3, with D perhaps being TRBD1 or TRBD2 (5 bases each). Germline values: CDR1 MNHEY, CDR2 SVGAGI. This CDR3 is built from 15 residues. Deletions cut 5 bases from V and 1 base from J, with 13 bases between. The CDR3 bases are TGTGCCAGCAGTCAAGACCGGGACCGCACAGATACGCAGTATTTT. Its translation: CASSQDRDRTDTQYF.

The chain is built from TRBV5-1 and TRBJ2-6, with a possible D match to TRBD2 (5 bases). Germline V gene sequence: CDR1 SGHRS, CDR2 YFSETQ. With 2 bases removed from V and 0 bases from J, the gap between germline ends came to 12 bases. The CDR3 totals 17 residues. This CDR3 is CASSLVDSHSGANVLTF. The CDR3 region has the DNA TGCGCCAGCAGCTTAGTGGACTCTCACTCTGGGGCCAACGTCCTGACTTTC.

The rearrangement joins TRBV29-1 to TRBJ1-2, with D uncertain. V was pared by 4 bases and J by 6 bases, with 18 bases between. Per germline, CDR1 SQVTM and CDR2 ANQGSEA. The CDR3 sequence is 14 residues long. DNA of the CDR3: TGCAGCGTTGTCTACGGGATTGGGCCAGATGGCTACACCTTC. This encodes CSVVYGIGPDGYTF.

This clone was observed once. The CDR3 DNA sequence: TGTGCCAGCAGGGACAGGACAGGGGGGTACAATGAGCAGTTCTTC. This gives the protein CASRDRTGGYNEQFF. This rearrangement joins TRBV6-5 to TRBJ2-1, with 10 bases that match TRBD1. Germline assignment: CDR1 MNHEY and CDR2 SVGAGI. The ends lost 6 bases at V and 4 bases at J; junction bases unmatched: 6. CDR3 length: 15 amino acids.

This sequence joins TRBV21-1 and TRBJ1-1. TRBV21-1 constitutes a pseudogene. The CDR3 has 16 residues. CDR3 in DNA: TGTGCCAGCAGCAAAAGGTGGAAGGGCGGCCACACTGAAGCTTTCTTT. Residues: CASSKRWKGGHTEAFF.

V is TRBV29-1 and J is TRBJ1-1; TRBD1 matches 10 bases. The CDR3 covers 13 residues. J was trimmed by 8 bases and V by 6 bases; bases with no gene match: 9. The germline V gene has CDR1 SQVTM and CDR2 ANQGSEA. As DNA, the CDR3 is TGCAGCGTCCGACGAGGGACAGGGGAAGAAGCTTTCTTT. Translating it yields CSVRRGTGEEAFF.

The V gene is TRBV7-3, the J gene TRBJ2-5; the match to TRBD2 covers 10 bases. After removal of 0 bases from V and 1 base from J, the junction contained 14 bases not matched to a gene. This CDR3 is built from 20 residues. Per the germline V gene, CDR1 is SGHTA and CDR2 is FQGTGA. CDR3 DNA: TGTGCCAGCAGCTTAACCCCAGTCCGTGGTAGCGGGGGGTCCCAAGAGACCCAGTACTTC. It codes for CASSLTPVRGSGGSQETQYF.

The J gene is TRBJ1-3, the V gene TRBV19; D is unresolved. CDR3 length: 16 amino acids. CDR1 and CDR2 from the germline V gene are LNHDA and SQIVND (reference sequence). Deletions cut 7 bases from V and 0 bases from J, with 16 bases between. The chain's CDR3 is CASTQSYGDSGNTIYF. CDR3 coding DNA: TGTGCCAGTACCCAATCTTATGGGGACTCTGGAAACACCATATATTTT.

This clone has just one count. The chain joins TRBV9 to TRBJ1-1; 9 bases agree with TRBD1. The V gene end was trimmed by 3 bases and the J gene end by 6 bases; junction bases not matched to a gene: 6. Germline loops: CDR1 SGDLS, CDR2 YYNGEE. The length of the CDR3 is 14 residues. CDR3 residues: CASSARQGEAEAFF. For the CDR3, the DNA is TGTGCCAGCAGCGCCCGACAGGGGGAAGCTGAAGCTTTCTTT.

The V and J genes are TRBV2 and TRBJ2-5; no clear D. This CDR3 has 15 residues. Trimming stripped 6 bases from V and 4 bases from J, with 18 bases between. From germline, CDR1 is SNHLY and CDR2 FYNNEI. The CDR3 loop is CASRSRALRRETQYF. The DNA for the CDR3 is TGTGCCAGCAGGTCCCGGGCCCTCCGCCGAGAGACCCAGTACTTC.

The V call is TRBV9, the J call TRBJ1-1; unclear D gene. The CDR3 length is 12 residues. The V end lost 4 bases, the J end lost 1 base, and 5 bases lay between the germline ends. CDR1 and CDR2 (germline): SGDLS, YYNGEE. CDR3 nucleotide sequence: TGTGCCAGCAGCCCCAAGAACACTGAAGCTTTCTTT. The encoded protein is CASSPKNTEAFF.

The V call is TRBV7-2, the J call TRBJ2-5; D assignment may be TRBD1 or TRBD2 (6 bases each). The length of the CDR3 is 13 residues. Trimming cost V 5 bases and J 1 base, with 8 bases left between them. Germline V CDR1 and CDR2: SGHTA, FQGNSA. CDR3 nucleotides: TGTGCCAGCAGCCGGGGGCTCCAAGAGACCCAGTACTTC. It encodes CASSRGLQETQYF.

The chain couples TRBV30 to TRBJ1-4; TRBD1 agrees at 7 bases. Germline CDR1 is GTSNPN and CDR2 is SVGIG (reference sequence). The V gene end was trimmed by 2 bases and the J gene end by 3 bases; junction bases not matched to a gene: 6. The CDR3 runs 15 residues. CDR3 DNA sequence: TGTGCCTGGAGTAGAACAACAGGGGCTAATGAAAAACTGTTTTTT. It yields the protein CAWSRTTGANEKLFF. Filled out from reference TRBV30 and TRBJ1-4, the complete variable domain reads SQTIHQWPATLVQPVGSPLSLECTVEGTSNPNLYWYRQAAGRGLQLLFYSVGIGQISSEVPQNLSASRPQDRQFILSSKKLLLSDSGFYLCAWSRTTGANEKLFFGSGTQLSVL.

The rearrangement joins TRBV28 to TRBJ2-7; tentatively, D is TRBD1 or TRBD2 (5 bases each). The CDR3 is made up of 11 amino acids. V was shortened by 8 bases and J by 2 bases, with 7 bases between the two germline ends. The germline gives CDR1 MDHEN, CDR2 SYDVKM. DNA of the CDR3: TGTGCCAGCCGGGGCACCTACGAGCAGTACTTC. As protein: CASRGTYEQYF.

J is TRBJ2-3 and V is TRBV29-1; TRBD2 is a possible D gene (6 bases). This CDR3 spans 13 amino acids. Germline CDR1 is SQVTM and CDR2 is ANQGSEA. Between the trimmed V and J ends, which lost 5 bases and 1 base, there was a span of 10 bases. Here the CDR3 reads CSVRSGGTDTQYF. CDR3 bases: TGCAGCGTTCGATCGGGGGGCACAGATACGCAGTATTTT.

The V gene is TRBV11-1, the J gene TRBJ2-3; D gene uncertain. The CDR3 totals 13 residues. Trimming removed 10 bases at V and 0 bases at J, with 11 bases between. The germline V gene has CDR1 SGHAT and CDR2 FQDESV (reference sequence). CDR3 loop: CATDGESTDTQYF. The CDR3 nucleotides are TGTGCCACCGATGGGGAAAGCACAGATACGCAGTATTTT.

The CDR3 DNA sequence: TGTGCCAGCAGTGTCCAAGAGACCCAGTACTTC. Protein: CASSVQETQYF. This rearrangement joins TRBV2 to TRBJ2-5, with D uncertain. This CDR3 is built from 11 residues. V gave up 4 bases and J gave up 1 base, with 1 base separating them. Per germline, CDR1 SNHLY and CDR2 FYNNEI.

The J gene is TRBJ2-7, the V gene TRBV2; 9 bases fit TRBD2. Germline V gene lookup returns CDR1 SNHLY and CDR2 FYNNEI. The CDR3 totals 14 residues. The V segment lost 5 bases and the J segment 2 bases; nucleotides outside the gene matches: 4. CDR3 residues: CASSISSGTYEQYF. DNA for the CDR3: TGTGCCAGCAGTATTTCTAGCGGGACCTACGAGCAGTACTTC.

This clone was detected only once. This chain connects TRBV4-1 to TRBJ2-3; the match to TRBD2 covers 14 bases. The germline V gene encodes CDR1 MGHRA and CDR2 YSYEKL. This CDR3 has 18 amino acids. The trim removed 4 bases at V and 11 bases at J, leaving 17 bases unmatched. DNA for the CDR3: TGCGCCAGCAGCCCCCGGACTAGCGGGAGGAGGCGGGGTGAGGGGCAGTATTTT. Residues: CASSPRTSGRRRGEGQYF.

CDR3 loop: CASSITNNYGYTF. CDR3 DNA sequence: TGTGCCAGCAGCATTACAAATAACTATGGCTACACCTTC. This chain joins TRBV7-3 and TRBJ1-2; D unclear. Trimming took 5 bases from V and 1 from J, leaving 8 bases between them. The CDR3 is 13 residues long. Germline V gives CDR1 SGHTA, CDR2 FQGTGA.

The genes are TRBV10-3 and TRBJ2-1; maybe TRBD2 (5 bases). The germline V and J ends were trimmed by 4 bases and 0 bases, with 10 bases remaining between them. Germline CDR1 reads ENHRY; CDR2 reads SYGVKD. This CDR3 spans 15 amino acids. This chain's CDR3 is CAISVSGSSYNEQFF. The CDR3 nucleotides are TGTGCCATCAGTGTATCGGGGAGCTCCTACAATGAGCAGTTCTTC.

The chain employs TRBV27 and TRBJ1-1; possibly TRBD1 for D (5 bases). The V end lost 6 bases, the J end lost 1 base, and 9 bases lay between the germline ends. In germline, CDR1 is MNHEY, CDR2 SMNVEV (reference sequence). The CDR3 totals 13 residues. CDR3 amino acids: CASRRGRNTEAFF. CDR3 DNA: TGTGCCAGCAGAAGGGGCCGGAACACTGAAGCTTTCTTT.

The CDR3 DNA reads as TGTGCCAGCAGCCCCGCCCTGACAGGTCTCTCTGGAAACACCATATATTTT. This codes for CASSPALTGLSGNTIYF. The V call is TRBV9, the J call TRBJ1-3, with D perhaps TRBD1 (6 bases). Germline CDR1 SGDLS, CDR2 YYNGEE. The CDR3 is made up of 17 amino acids. The V and J ends lost 4 bases and 0 bases respectively, with 17 bases between them.